This T cell receptor (beta chain) was obtained from a study of blood T cell repertoires in COVID-19. The overall study: The United States, Italy and Spain supplied acute and convalescent COVID-19 samples.

Sequencing was performed with immunoSEQ multiplex PCR; in TCRdb, only in-frame clones are kept and a portion is missing. The table records fewer than 40,000 clones, about nine tenths of them present only once. Trimming removed 4 bases from V and 0 bases from J; junction bases left unmatched: 9. The CDR3 contains 19 residues. Germline V gene sequence: CDR1 PRHDT, CDR2 FYEKMQ (reference sequence). Input material: peripheral blood. This TCR derives from a woman aged 80 or over with active or convalescent COVID-19. This chain uses TRBV13 with TRBJ2-3; 14 bases are a match to TRBD2. CDR3 nucleotide sequence: TGTGCCAGCAGCTATGGGGGACTAGCGGGGGCCCTCAGCACAGATACGCAGTATTTT. Translating gives CASSYGGLAGALSTDTQYF.